These 18 T cell receptor beta chains originate from one sample sequenced in a study of human T cells and chemical hapten exposure. TCRdb reprocessed the RACE reads via MiXCR and lists one record per CDR3 protein. This table holds around 160,000 distinct CDR3 sequences, roughly 15% found once. As to time point: patch test 1, 2 weeks after DPC sensitization. The treatment denotes: therapeutic diphenylcyclopropenone sensitization with weekly scalp DPC. The material sequenced was whole blood, taken in connection with sensitization to the hapten diphenylcyclopropenone (DPC). The source is a woman in her 30s with alopecia areata. Some clones in this sample may be carry-over from other donors' samples.

This clonotype was observed a handful of times. The genes are TRBV7-9 and TRBJ2-1, with D unresolved. The germline gives CDR1 SEHNR, CDR2 FQNEAQ (reference sequence). V was shortened by 5 bases and J by 8 bases, with 10 bases between the two germline ends. This CDR3 has 12 residues. The CDR3 reads CASSPQPHEQFF. Written as DNA, the CDR3 is TGTGCCAGCAGCCCGCAGCCCCATGAGCAGTTCTTC.

This clonotype was recorded a few times. V and J are TRBV5-4 and TRBJ2-5, with D possibly matching TRBD2 (6 bases). The CDR3 totals 16 residues. Per the germline V gene, CDR1 is SGHNT and CDR2 is YYREEE (reference sequence). Trimming stripped 0 bases from V and 1 base from J, with 13 bases between. DNA of the CDR3: TGTGCCAGCAGCTTGGGCGTCGGGGGACGCCAAGAGACCCAGTACTTC. Amino acids: CASSLGVGGRQETQYF.

This chain joins TRBV4-2 and TRBJ1-4, with 7 bases identical to TRBD1. The CDR3 has 19 amino acids. The ends lost 4 bases at V and 0 bases at J; junction bases unmatched: 14. From germline, CDR1 is LGHNA and CDR2 YNFKEQ. In nucleotides, the CDR3 is TGTGCCAGCAGCCCGAGTACGGGACAGCCCCCTGCAACTAATGAAAAACTGTTTTTT. Encoded protein: CASSPSTGQPPATNEKLFF.

The CDR3 DNA is TGTGCCAGCAGCTCGGACGGGACTGAAGCTTTCTTT. Its protein is CASSSDGTEAFF. The chain employs TRBV7-9 and TRBJ1-1; D gene unclear. V was trimmed by 4 bases and J by 5 bases, leaving 8 bases between them. The V gene's germline CDR1 is SEHNR and CDR2 FQNEAQ (reference sequence). CDR3 length: 12 amino acids.

In its sample, this clonotype was seen a few times. The genes are TRBV5-1 and TRBJ2-7; TRBD2 agrees at 7 bases. Germline V gene sequence: CDR1 SGHRS, CDR2 YFSETQ. Trimming cost V 6 bases and J 3 bases; bases outside gene matches: 18. This CDR3 has 17 amino acids. The CDR3 sequence is CASKTSGGGRGIYEQYF. As DNA, the CDR3 is TGCGCCAGCAAGACGTCAGGAGGCGGGAGAGGGATCTACGAGCAGTACTTC.

This clonotype has only a few counts. The chain joins TRBV7-2 to TRBJ2-7; 9 bases match TRBD1. J lost 6 bases, V lost 4 bases, and 4 bases had no gene match. Looked up from germline, CDR1 is SGHTA and CDR2 is FQGNSA. This CDR3 region has 13 residues. CDR3 protein: CASSSLDRGEQYF. CDR3 DNA sequence: TGTGCCAGCAGCTCCCTGGACAGGGGCGAGCAGTACTTC.

This clonotype was recorded many times. The chain links TRBV20-1 to TRBJ2-5; D is perhaps TRBD1 (7 bases). In germline, CDR1 is DFQATT, CDR2 SNEGSKA (reference sequence). CDR3 length: 14 amino acids. Trimming cost V 3 bases and J 2 bases, with 13 bases left between them. CDR3 sequence reads: CSARGGTEQETQYF. For the CDR3, the DNA is TGCAGTGCTAGGGGCGGGACAGAGCAAGAGACCCAGTACTTC.

The CDR3 loop reads CATLPWTGELFF. The CDR3 region has the DNA TGTGCCACCCTACCCTGGACCGGGGAGCTGTTTTTT. The chain couples TRBV24-1 to TRBJ2-2; D is unresolved. This CDR3 is 12 amino acids long. Germline CDR1 is KGHDR and CDR2 is SFDVKD. Trimming cost V 9 bases and J 5 bases, with 9 bases left between them.

This clonotype was picked up a small number of times. The chain has TRBV7-9 and TRBJ1-6; no clear D. The V end was cut by 5 bases, the J end by 10 bases, with 21 bases between. CDR3 length equals 16 residues. Germline loops: CDR1 SEHNR, CDR2 FQNEAQ (reference sequence). CDR3 protein: CASSHAEAPRSSPLHF. DNA for the CDR3: TGTGCCAGCAGCCACGCGGAAGCCCCGAGGAGCTCACCCCTCCACTTT.

The CDR3 protein is CASSLGWTDTQYF. The CDR3 nucleotides are TGTGCCAGCAGCTTAGGATGGACAGATACGCAGTATTTT. This rearrangement joins TRBV7-9 to TRBJ2-3; D ambiguous. Germline assignment: CDR1 SEHNR and CDR2 FQNEAQ (reference sequence). Trimming took 1 base from V and 3 from J, leaving 5 bases between them. The CDR3 is 13 amino acids.

This clonotype was recorded a few times. The rearrangement links TRBV5-5 to TRBJ2-7; 7 bases agree with TRBD1. The CDR3 spans 15 residues. V shed 3 bases and J 3 bases; nucleotides not matched to a gene: 9. Germline loops: CDR1 SGHKS, CDR2 YYEKEE (reference sequence). The CDR3 coding sequence is TGTGCCAGCAGCTATCACGGACAGGCCAGCTACGAGCAGTACTTC. Protein: CASSYHGQASYEQYF.

This clonotype showed up just a few times. The chain employs TRBV9 and TRBJ1-1; weak D call: TRBD1 (6 bases). CDR3 length: 13 residues. V was shortened by 3 bases and J by 5 bases, with 11 bases between the two germline ends. CDR1 SGDLS and CDR2 YYNGEE come from the germline V gene. CDR3 sequence: CASSGRGRTEAFF. The CDR3 DNA is TGTGCCAGCAGCGGCAGGGGAAGAACTGAAGCTTTCTTT.

In its sample, this clonotype was seen a few times. The chain is built from TRBV7-9 and TRBJ1-2, with a weak D call TRBD1 (6 bases). V lost 5 bases, J lost 8 bases, and 12 bases lay in between. The CDR3 is made up of 12 amino acids. Looked up from germline, CDR1 is SEHNR and CDR2 is FQNEAQ (reference sequence). The CDR3 bases are TGTGCCAGCAGCGGACAGAGTTTGGGCTACACCTTC. Protein product: CASSGQSLGYTF.

The sample holds many counts of this clonotype. The V gene is TRBV6-5, the J gene TRBJ2-7; maybe TRBD2 (6 bases). The length of the CDR3 is 14 residues. Between the trimmed V and J ends, which lost 4 bases and 2 bases, there was a span of 12 bases. The germline V gene encodes CDR1 MNHEY and CDR2 SVGAGI. CDR3 sequence: CASSSRGSAYEQYF. For the CDR3, the DNA is TGTGCCAGCAGTTCTCGGGGGTCTGCCTACGAGCAGTACTTC.

This clonotype was observed at least ten times. V and J are TRBV10-3 and TRBJ1-1; the D gene is possibly TRBD1 (6 bases). The CDR3 sequence is 15 residues long. CDR1 is ENHRY, CDR2 SYGVKD, per germline. V was trimmed by 8 bases and J by 1 base, leaving 17 bases between them. For the CDR3, the DNA is TGTGCCATCGGCCGAAATCGGGGGGCGAACACTGAAGCTTTCTTT. Translation gives CAIGRNRGANTEAFF.

This clonotype was counted ten times or more. At one of its ends the junction is not consistent with the germline gene, which may arise from a read error. The chain recombines TRBV7-2 with TRBJ2-3; D gene unclear. This CDR3 has 14 amino acids. The germline V gene encodes CDR1 SGHTA and CDR2 FQGNSA. The CDR3 spells CASSLSRSTDTQYF. The DNA for the CDR3 is TGCGCCAGCAGCTTGAGTCGGAGCACAGATACGCAGTATTTT. The full variable domain, in which reference TRBV7-2 and TRBJ2-3 provide the parts outside the CDR3, is GAGVSQSPSNKVTEKGKDVELRCDPISGHTALYWYRQSLGQGLEFLIYFQGNSAPDKSGLPSDRFSAERTGGSVSTLTIQRTQQEDSAVYLCASSLSRSTDTQYFGPGTRLTVL.

The table lists this clonotype with many counts. V gene TRBV20-1 combines with J gene TRBJ2-3, with D perhaps matching TRBD2 (6 bases). The CDR3 has 15 amino acids. Germline lookup yields CDR1 DFQATT and CDR2 SNEGSKA (reference sequence). Trimming shortened V by 0 bases and J by 4 bases, and 14 bases separated the two germline ends. CDR3 amino acids: CSAREVSTRSDTQYF. DNA of the CDR3: TGCAGTGCTAGAGAAGTGTCGACTAGATCAGATACGCAGTATTTT.

This clonotype was counted a few times. The chain links TRBV2 to TRBJ2-1; 7 nucleotides match TRBD1. CDR3 length: 14 residues. The V and J ends lost 10 bases and 0 bases, in that order; junction bases with no gene match: 6. Germline loops: CDR1 SNHLY, CDR2 FYNNEI. This chain's CDR3 is CATRTGSSYNEQFF. The DNA for the CDR3 is TGTGCCACCAGGACAGGAAGCTCCTACAATGAGCAGTTCTTC.